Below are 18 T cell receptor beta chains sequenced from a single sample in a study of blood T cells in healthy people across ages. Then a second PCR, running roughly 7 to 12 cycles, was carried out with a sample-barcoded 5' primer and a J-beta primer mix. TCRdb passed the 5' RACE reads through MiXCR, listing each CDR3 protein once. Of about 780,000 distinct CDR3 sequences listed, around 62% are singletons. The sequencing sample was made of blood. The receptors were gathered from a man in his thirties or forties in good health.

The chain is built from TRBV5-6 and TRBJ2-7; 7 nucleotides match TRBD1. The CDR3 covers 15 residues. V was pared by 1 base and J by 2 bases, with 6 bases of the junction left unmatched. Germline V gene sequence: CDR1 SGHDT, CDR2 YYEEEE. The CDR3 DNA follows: TGTGCCAGCAGCTTGAAAGTGGGGACAGCCTACGAGCAGTACTTC. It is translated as CASSLKVGTAYEQYF.

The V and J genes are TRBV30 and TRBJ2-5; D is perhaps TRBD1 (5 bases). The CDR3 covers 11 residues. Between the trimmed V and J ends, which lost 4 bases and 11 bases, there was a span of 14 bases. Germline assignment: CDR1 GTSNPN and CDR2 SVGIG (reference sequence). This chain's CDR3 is CAWIGRGTQYF. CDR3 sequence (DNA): TGTGCCTGGATCGGAAGGGGAACGCAGTACTTC. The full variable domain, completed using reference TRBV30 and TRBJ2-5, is SQTIHQWPATLVQPVGSPLSLECTVEGTSNPNLYWYRQAAGRGLQLLFYSVGIGQISSEVPQNLSASRPQDRQFILSSKKLLLSDSGFYLCAWIGRGTQYFGPGTRLLVL.

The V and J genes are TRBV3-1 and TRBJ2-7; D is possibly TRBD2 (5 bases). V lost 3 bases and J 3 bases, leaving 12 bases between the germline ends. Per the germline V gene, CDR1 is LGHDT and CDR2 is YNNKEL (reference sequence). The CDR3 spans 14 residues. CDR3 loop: CASSQDSRLYEQYF. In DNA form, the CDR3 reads TGTGCCAGCAGCCAGGACTCTCGACTCTACGAGCAGTACTTC.

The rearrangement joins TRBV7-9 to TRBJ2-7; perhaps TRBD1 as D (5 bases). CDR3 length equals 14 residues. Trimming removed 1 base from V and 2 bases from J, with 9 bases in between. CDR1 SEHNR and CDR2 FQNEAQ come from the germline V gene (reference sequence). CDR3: CASSLGQNPYEQYF. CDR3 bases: TGTGCCAGCAGCTTAGGACAGAACCCCTACGAGCAGTACTTC.

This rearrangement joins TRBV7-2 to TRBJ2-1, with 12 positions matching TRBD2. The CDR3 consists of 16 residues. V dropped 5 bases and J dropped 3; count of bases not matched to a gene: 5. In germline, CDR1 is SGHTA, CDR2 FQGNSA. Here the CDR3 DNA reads TGTGCCAGCAGCCGACGGACTAGCGGGGACTACAATGAGCAGTTCTTC. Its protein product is CASSRRTSGDYNEQFF.

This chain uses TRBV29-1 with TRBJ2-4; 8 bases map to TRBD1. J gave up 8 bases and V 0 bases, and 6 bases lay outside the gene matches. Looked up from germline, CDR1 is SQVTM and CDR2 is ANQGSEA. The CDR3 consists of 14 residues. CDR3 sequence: CSVEEDRVADIQYF. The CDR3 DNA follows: TGCAGCGTTGAAGAGGACAGGGTTGCGGACATTCAGTACTTC.

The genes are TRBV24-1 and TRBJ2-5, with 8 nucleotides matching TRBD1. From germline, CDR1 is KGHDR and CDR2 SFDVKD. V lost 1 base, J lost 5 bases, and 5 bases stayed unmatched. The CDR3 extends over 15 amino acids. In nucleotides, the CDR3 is TGTGCCACCAGTGATTTAGGACAGGGTGAGGAGACCCAGTACTTC. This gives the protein CATSDLGQGEETQYF.

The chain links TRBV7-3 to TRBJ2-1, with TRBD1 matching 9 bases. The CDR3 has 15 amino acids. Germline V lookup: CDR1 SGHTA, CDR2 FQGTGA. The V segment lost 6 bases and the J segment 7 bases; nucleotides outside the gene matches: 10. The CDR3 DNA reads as TGTGCCAGCAGACTGGGACAGGGTGAATGGAATGAGCAGTTCTTC. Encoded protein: CASRLGQGEWNEQFF.

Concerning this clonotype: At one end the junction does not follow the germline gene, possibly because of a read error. CDR3 coding DNA: TGTGCCAGCTTAGGACAGGTCGGAAATGGGCAGTTCTTC. Translation: CASLGQVGNGQFF. The chain links TRBV7-2 to TRBJ2-1; TRBD1 matches 7 bases. CDR1 and CDR2 from the germline V gene are SGHTA and FQGNSA. The CDR3 has 13 residues.

Here the CDR3 DNA reads TGTGCCAGCAGCAGACCGGGACTAGCGGGTCAAGAGACCCAGTACTTC. Its protein is CASSRPGLAGQETQYF. The chain carries TRBV7-9 and TRBJ2-5; 12 bases fit TRBD2. The germline CDR1 and CDR2 sequences are SEHNR and FQNEAQ (reference sequence). Germline trimming cut 5 bases from V and 2 bases from J; bases unmatched to any gene: 6. The CDR3 loop spans 16 amino acids.

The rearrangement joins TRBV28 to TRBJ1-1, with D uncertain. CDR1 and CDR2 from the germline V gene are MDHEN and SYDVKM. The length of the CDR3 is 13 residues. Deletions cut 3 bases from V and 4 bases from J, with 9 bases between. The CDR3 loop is CASSFGSLTEAFF. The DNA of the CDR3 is TGTGCCAGCAGTTTCGGGTCTCTCACTGAAGCTTTCTTT.

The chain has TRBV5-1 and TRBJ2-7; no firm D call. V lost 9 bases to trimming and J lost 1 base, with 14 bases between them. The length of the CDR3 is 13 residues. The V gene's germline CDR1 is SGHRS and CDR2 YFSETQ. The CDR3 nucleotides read TGCGCCACCACTGTGGTCACGTCCTACGAGCAGTACTTC. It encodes CATTVVTSYEQYF.

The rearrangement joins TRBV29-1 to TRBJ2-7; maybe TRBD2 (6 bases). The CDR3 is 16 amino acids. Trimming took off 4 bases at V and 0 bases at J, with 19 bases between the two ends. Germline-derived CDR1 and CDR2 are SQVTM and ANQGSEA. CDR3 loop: CSVGGSWGDHSYEQYF. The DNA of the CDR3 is TGCAGCGTTGGGGGCAGTTGGGGGGATCACTCCTACGAGCAGTACTTC.

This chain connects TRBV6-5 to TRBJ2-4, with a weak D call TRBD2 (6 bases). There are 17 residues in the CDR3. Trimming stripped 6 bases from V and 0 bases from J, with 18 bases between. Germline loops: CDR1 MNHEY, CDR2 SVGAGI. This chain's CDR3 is CASRSSTLGGAKNIQYF. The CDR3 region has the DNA TGTGCCAGCAGGTCCTCAACCCTCGGGGGAGCCAAAAACATTCAGTACTTC.

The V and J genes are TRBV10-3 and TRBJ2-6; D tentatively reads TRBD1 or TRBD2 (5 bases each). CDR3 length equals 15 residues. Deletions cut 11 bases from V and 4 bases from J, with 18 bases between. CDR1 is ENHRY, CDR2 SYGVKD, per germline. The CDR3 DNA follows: TGTGCCGCCGACAGCGGCCCACCCGGGGCCAACGTCCTGACTTTC. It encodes CAADSGPPGANVLTF.

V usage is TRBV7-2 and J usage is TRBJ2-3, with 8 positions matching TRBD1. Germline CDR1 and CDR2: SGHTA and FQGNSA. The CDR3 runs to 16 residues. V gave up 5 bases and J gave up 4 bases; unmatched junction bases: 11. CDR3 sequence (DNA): TGTGCCAGCAGCACCCGACAGGGGAAGTCGTCAGATACGCAGTATTTT. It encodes CASSTRQGKSSDTQYF.

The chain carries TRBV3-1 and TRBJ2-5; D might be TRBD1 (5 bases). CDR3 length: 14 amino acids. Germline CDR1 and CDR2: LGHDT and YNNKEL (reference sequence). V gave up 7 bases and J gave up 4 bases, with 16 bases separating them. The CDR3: CASTPGRWGETQYF. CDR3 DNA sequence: TGTGCCAGCACCCCAGGGCGGTGGGGAGAGACCCAGTACTTC.

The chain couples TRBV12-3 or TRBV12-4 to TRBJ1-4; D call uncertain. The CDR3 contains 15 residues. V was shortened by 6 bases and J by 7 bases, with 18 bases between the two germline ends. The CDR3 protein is CASSSQNWGSEKLFF. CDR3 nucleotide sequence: TGTGCCAGCAGCTCCCAAAATTGGGGTAGTGAAAAACTGTTTTTT.